This T cell receptor beta chain stems from a study of blood T cell repertoires in COVID-19. Study context: Both acute and convalescent COVID-19 samples were obtained from the United States, Italy and Spain. PBMCs, B-cell-depleted T cells, or T cells provided the cDNA or gDNA that made up the material.

Per the study methods: Reference gene primer amplification gave estimated nucleated cell counts. Profiled with immunoSEQ multiplex PCR; TCRdb holds only in-frame clones, not every one. The D gene and trimming were derived from the DNA, and the V and J assignments and clone size from that table. The sample lists under 150,000 clones; 80% were seen once. CDR3 length: 17 residues. The germline CDR1 and CDR2 sequences are SGHDT and YYEEEE. Germline trimming cut 0 bases from V and 4 bases from J; bases unmatched to any gene: 9. This chain connects TRBV5-6 to TRBJ2-5, with TRBD2 matching 10 bases. The clonotype originates from a man aged 60-69 years with active or convalescent COVID-19. The specimen was peripheral blood. DNA of the CDR3: TGTGCCAGCAGCTTGGATAGCGGGAGGACATTTAGAGAGACCCAGTACTTC. Its protein product is CASSLDSGRTFRETQYF.